Listed here are 32 T cell receptor beta chains from one sample, sequenced in a study of blood T cells in healthy people across ages. Primed by a sample-barcoded 5' primer and a J-beta primer mix, a second PCR proceeded for roughly 6 to 12 cycles. TCRdb passed the 5' RACE reads through MiXCR, listing each CDR3 protein once. The table includes hundreds of thousands of distinct CDR3 sequences, around 31% detected once. Sequenced input: blood. These receptors originate from a woman aged 80 or over in good health.

This clonotype was picked up many times. This chain links TRBV18 with TRBJ1-6; tentative D call: TRBD1 (5 bases). The CDR3 has 15 amino acids. Germline V gene lookup returns CDR1 KGHSH and CDR2 LQKENI. Trimming took 3 bases from V and 8 from J, leaving 14 bases between them. The CDR3: CASSPAGGRDSPLHF. In DNA form, the CDR3 reads TGTGCCAGCTCACCGGCTGGGGGAAGAGATTCACCCCTCCACTTT.

The chain combines TRBV6-1 with TRBJ2-1; 12 nucleotides align to TRBD2. The CDR3 is 17 amino acids. With V trimmed by 8 bases and J by 7 bases, 15 bases remained unmatched. Germline V gives CDR1 MNHNS, CDR2 SASEGT. CDR3 nucleotides: TGTGCCAGCGGGCCGATTCTAGCGGGGGGGCCCAGGAATGAGCAGTTCTTC. Translated, it gives CASGPILAGGPRNEQFF.

To note about this clonotype: This may be a read error, as it is one base from a much larger clone. V is TRBV27 and J is TRBJ1-2; the D gene is possibly TRBD1 (6 bases). V lost 6 bases and J lost 6, with 14 bases in between. Germline lookup yields CDR1 MNHEY and CDR2 SMNVEV (reference sequence). The CDR3 has 13 residues. The DNA for the CDR3 is TGTGCCAGCAGGGAGCCCTCAGGGGATGGCTACACCTTC. This sequence encodes CASREPSGDGYTF.

This clonotype was seen many times. The genes are TRBV3-1 and TRBJ2-7; 13 positions match TRBD2. Germline V CDR1 and CDR2: LGHDT, YNNKEL (reference sequence). The CDR3 spans 16 residues. Trimming removed 4 bases from V and 0 bases from J; junction bases left unmatched: 3. The CDR3 sequence: CASSPGLAGNSYEQYF. CDR3 DNA sequence: TGTGCCAGCAGCCCGGGACTAGCGGGGAACTCCTACGAGCAGTACTTC.

This clonotype was picked up many times. This chain joins TRBV6-5 and TRBJ2-7; 7 bases are a match to TRBD1. The CDR3 length is 15 residues. Germline CDR1 is MNHEY and CDR2 is SVGAGI. V lost 5 bases and J lost 0; bases outside the gene matches: 7. CDR3 protein: CASSPDRVRSYEQYF. CDR3 nucleotides: TGTGCCAGCAGTCCTGACAGGGTACGCTCCTACGAGCAGTACTTC.

The chain has TRBV7-8 and TRBJ1-2; 9 nucleotides match TRBD1. Germline V lookup: CDR1 SGHVS, CDR2 FQNEAQ. The V segment lost 5 bases and the J segment 1 base; nucleotides outside the gene matches: 17. The CDR3 totals 19 residues. This CDR3 is CASSPRMGGQGLINYGYTF. The CDR3 DNA follows: TGTGCCAGCAGCCCGCGTATGGGGGGACAGGGCTTGATTAACTATGGCTACACCTTC.

This clonotype was detected a few times. The chain employs TRBV20-1 and TRBJ1-5; tentative D call: TRBD1 (5 bases). Germline lookup yields CDR1 DFQATT and CDR2 SNEGSKA (reference sequence). The CDR3 runs to 14 residues. The V end lost 1 base, the J end lost 3 bases, and 10 bases lay between the germline ends. This CDR3 reads CSARVGGLNQPQHF. As DNA, the CDR3 is TGCAGTGCTAGAGTGGGGGGACTCAATCAGCCCCAGCATTTT.

There are many counts of this clonotype. The rearrangement uses TRBV7-2 and TRBJ2-7; tentative D call: TRBD1 (5 bases). This CDR3 comprises 15 residues. CDR1 is SGHTA and CDR2 is FQGNSA in the germline V gene. V shed 1 base and J shed 2 bases, with 12 bases lying between them. The CDR3 DNA reads as TGTGCCAGCAGCTTAGAGGTCCAGGGCACCTACGAGCAGTACTTC. Its protein product is CASSLEVQGTYEQYF.

This clonotype appeared a single time. A much larger clone differs by one base, so this may be a read error. V gene TRBV27 combines with J gene TRBJ2-3; D uncertain. CDR1 is MNHEY, CDR2 SMNVEV, per germline (reference sequence). CDR3 length: 13 residues. CDR3 sequence reads: CASSASFGDTRYF. Written as DNA, the CDR3 is TGTGCCAGCAGTGCGTCCTTTGGAGATACGCGGTATTTT.

This clonotype was recorded at least ten times. A read error may produce the germline difference seen at one junction end. J is TRBJ1-1 and V is TRBV29-1; 9 bases align to TRBD1. Germline CDR1 SQVTM, CDR2 ANQGSEA. The CDR3 extends over 13 amino acids. CDR3 amino acids: CSGEYGTGFEAFF. CDR3 coding DNA: TGCAGCGGTGAATACGGGACAGGGTTTGAAGCTTTCTTT.

This clonotype was seen repeatedly, ten times or more. The J gene is TRBJ2-7, the V gene TRBV5-1; 7 nucleotides agree with TRBD1. The V and J ends lost 4 bases and 2 bases, in that order; junction bases with no gene match: 9. CDR3 length: 15 amino acids. CDR1 and CDR2 (germline): SGHRS, YFSETQ. The CDR3 bases are TGCGCCAGCAGCACATCCGGGACAGTTACCTACGAGCAGTACTTC. It translates to CASSTSGTVTYEQYF.

The J gene is TRBJ2-1, the V gene TRBV7-9; possibly TRBD1 for D (6 bases). V was cut by 4 bases and J by 0 bases, with 13 bases left in between. Germline V gene sequence: CDR1 SEHNR, CDR2 FQNEAQ (reference sequence). There are 16 residues in the CDR3. CDR3 in DNA: TGTGCCAGCAGCTCGCCGTACAGGGCCTCCTACAATGAGCAGTTCTTC. Residues: CASSSPYRASYNEQFF.

This clonotype came up many times. A much larger clone differs from this one at a single base, so this may be a read error. The chain uses TRBV10-3 and TRBJ1-2; 9 bases line up with TRBD1. This CDR3 is 14 amino acids long. V lost 6 bases and J lost 11; bases outside the gene matches: 13. CDR1 and CDR2 (germline): ENHRY, SYGVKD. The chain's CDR3 is CAIREPRGQGMYTF. As DNA, the CDR3 is TGTGCCATCAGGGAGCCCCGAGGACAGGGGATGTACACCTTC.

This clonotype was found once. The chain has TRBV4-2 and TRBJ2-3; 7 bases are shared with TRBD2. CDR1 and CDR2 (germline): LGHNA, YNFKEQ. The CDR3 is 18 amino acids. Germline trimming cut 0 bases from V and 4 bases from J; bases unmatched to any gene: 13. CDR3 in DNA: TGTGCCAGCAGCCAAGATTGGTTGATGGCGGGAGACCCAGATACGCAGTATTTT. It encodes CASSQDWLMAGDPDTQYF.

The CDR3 nucleotides read TGTGCCAGCAGCGTATCCTGGCGGGGGTACAATGAGCAGTTCTTC. It codes for CASSVSWRGYNEQFF. This sequence joins TRBV9 and TRBJ2-1; 7 bases are a match to TRBD2. V lost 1 base to trimming and J lost 4 bases; unmatched junction nucleotides: 5. Germline CDR1 reads SGDLS; CDR2 reads YYNGEE. The CDR3 extends over 15 amino acids.

The table lists this clonotype with many counts. The genes are TRBV7-2 and TRBJ1-2, with D unclear. CDR1 is SGHTA, CDR2 FQGNSA, per germline. This CDR3 comprises 14 residues. With 5 bases removed from V and 11 bases from J, the gap between germline ends came to 21 bases. The CDR3 nucleotides are TGTGCCAGCAGCCCCCCCATAGCGAGGCCGTCTTACACCTTC. This sequence encodes CASSPPIARPSYTF.

Remarks on this clonotype: A read error is possible here, since a much larger clone lies one base away. V and J are TRBV20-1 and TRBJ2-1; 11 bases align to TRBD2. CDR3 length: 16 residues. The J segment lost 13 bases and the V segment lost 0 bases, leaving 14 bases of the junction unmatched. Germline V gene data show CDR1 as DFQATT and CDR2 as SNEGSKA (reference sequence). CDR3 sequence (DNA): TGCAGTGCTAGAGATCTAGCGGGAGGTTCATGGGAGACCCAGTTCTTC. It translates to CSARDLAGGSWETQFF.

For this clonotype: The junction does not match germline at one end; this may be a read error. V usage is TRBV7-2 and J usage is TRBJ2-5; possible D gene TRBD2, 6 bases. Germline V gene lookup returns CDR1 SGHTA and CDR2 FQGNSA. The CDR3 has 15 amino acids. This chain's CDR3 is CASSLGRRGQETQYF. The CDR3 nucleotides are TGTGCCAGCAGCTTAGGGCGGCGGGGCCAAGAGACCCAGTACTTT.

Many counts were recorded for this clonotype. This chain uses TRBV7-2 with TRBJ1-2, with D perhaps matching TRBD1 (5 bases). V lost 5 bases, J lost 0 bases, and 10 bases lay in between. Germline V gene data show CDR1 as SGHTA and CDR2 as FQGNSA. CDR3 length equals 14 residues. The CDR3 spells CASSRGGPNYGYTF. The CDR3 coding sequence is TGTGCCAGCAGCCGTGGGGGTCCTAACTATGGCTACACCTTC.

This clonotype was seen repeatedly, ten times or more. The rearrangement uses TRBV10-3 and TRBJ1-2; 9 bases fit TRBD1. The CDR3 length is 14 residues. Germline V gives CDR1 ENHRY, CDR2 SYGVKD. The V gene end was trimmed by 3 bases and the J gene end by 3 bases; junction bases not matched to a gene: 2. The CDR3 coding sequence is TGTGCCATCAGTGAACGGACAGGGGACTATGGCTACACCTTC. Its translation is CAISERTGDYGYTF.

On this clonotype: At one end the junction does not follow the germline gene, possibly because of a read error. The chain recombines TRBV20-1 with TRBJ2-5; 8 nucleotides line up with TRBD2. The CDR3 has 12 amino acids. Germline CDR1 is DFQATT and CDR2 is SNEGSKA (reference sequence). The CDR3 DNA reads as TGCAGGGCTAGCGGGCAGGAAGAGACCCAGTACTTC. Its translation: CRASGQEETQYF.

This clonotype was recorded many times. Written as DNA, the CDR3 is TGTGCCAGCAGTTACTCGAGTTTTGGGTGGGCAAGTCCTGAAGCTTTCTTT. Translating gives CASSYSSFGWASPEAFF. V and J are TRBV6-2 or TRBV6-3 and TRBJ1-1; D gene unclear. Trimming shortened V by 0 bases and J by 6 bases, and 20 bases separated the two germline ends. The germline V gene has CDR1 MNHEY and CDR2 SVGEGT. The CDR3 is made up of 17 amino acids.

This chain uses TRBV7-2 with TRBJ2-5; D might be TRBD2 (5 bases). The closer fit of TRBJ2-7 to the DNA end suggests the J call may be wrong. This CDR3 region has 15 residues. Germline V gene data show CDR1 as SGHTA and CDR2 as FQGNSA. This chain's CDR3 is CASSPPSTGTYEQYF. CDR3 DNA sequence: TGTGCCAGCAGTCCACCCTCGACGGGGACCTACGAGCAGTACTTC.

The chain joins TRBV6-2 or TRBV6-3 to TRBJ1-1; possibly TRBD1 for D (5 bases). Germline-derived CDR1 and CDR2 are MNHEY and SVGEGT. The CDR3 has 15 amino acids. The ends were cut back, 7 bases at V and 1 base at J, with 16 bases in the middle. CDR3 sequence reads: CASTIGRGANTEAFF. The CDR3 coding sequence is TGTGCCAGCACCATAGGGAGAGGGGCGAACACTGAAGCTTTCTTT.

This clonotype was observed at least ten times. The chain links TRBV5-4 to TRBJ2-7; D possibly corresponds to TRBD2 (6 bases). The CDR3 loop spans 16 amino acids. Germline V lookup: CDR1 SGHNT, CDR2 YYREEE (reference sequence). The ends were cut back, 2 bases at V and 5 bases at J, with 20 bases in the middle. The CDR3 nucleotides are TGTGCCAGCAGCTTTAAAGGGTTAGCGGTTCCCCACGAGCAGTACTTC. Protein sequence: CASSFKGLAVPHEQYF.

This clonotype was detected many times. This rearrangement joins TRBV15 to TRBJ2-5; D is undetermined. The CDR3 is 12 amino acids. Germline assignment: CDR1 LNHNV and CDR2 YYDKDF (reference sequence). The V and J ends lost 1 base and 5 bases respectively, with 5 bases between them. As DNA, the CDR3 is TGTGCCACCAGCAGAGGGATTGAGACCCAGTACTTC. It translates to CATSRGIETQYF.

As to this clonotype: A junction boundary mismatches the germline segment, possibly from a read error. The chain uses TRBV5-1 and TRBJ2-7, with D possibly being TRBD1 (5 bases). Germline values: CDR1 SGHRS, CDR2 YFSETQ. CDR3 length equals 14 residues. The CDR3 loop reads CASSLPSTTARQHF. The CDR3 nucleotides are TGCGCCAGCAGCTTGCCATCCACGACAGCCCGCCAACACTTC.

For the CDR3, the DNA is TGTGCCAGCAGCCTCGCCGGGACAGGGGGCGCCGGAAACATTCAGTACTTC. Amino acid sequence: CASSLAGTGGAGNIQYF. V gene TRBV7-2 combines with J gene TRBJ2-4; TRBD1 agrees at 12 bases. There are 17 residues in the CDR3. V shed 5 bases and J 6 bases; nucleotides not matched to a gene: 11. CDR1 and CDR2 (germline): SGHTA, FQGNSA. Together with reference TRBV7-2 and TRBJ2-4, the CDR3 gives the full variable domain: GAGVSQSPSNKVTEKGKDVELRCDPISGHTALYWYRQSLGQGLEFLIYFQGNSAPDKSGLPSDRFSAERTGGSVSTLTIQRTQQEDSAVYLCASSLAGTGGAGNIQYFGAGTRLSVL.

V is TRBV20-1 and J is TRBJ1-1, with D maybe TRBD1 (5 bases). Germline V gives CDR1 DFQATT, CDR2 SNEGSKA (reference sequence). The V end was cut by 2 bases, the J end by 5 bases, with 24 bases between. This CDR3 spans 17 amino acids. CDR3 sequence: CSARLNRSLRVFTEAFF. In DNA, the CDR3 is TGCAGTGCTAGACTGAACAGGTCATTACGAGTATTTACTGAAGCTTTCTTT.

The sample holds a few counts of this clonotype. Here the CDR3 reads CASSLGLQDGEAFF. For the CDR3, the DNA is TGTGCCAGCAGCTTGGGACTTCAAGACGGTGAAGCTTTCTTT. V usage is TRBV5-6 and J usage is TRBJ1-1; D is ambiguous. This CDR3 is 14 amino acids long. Per germline, CDR1 SGHDT and CDR2 YYEEEE. Trimming took off 0 bases at V and 7 bases at J, with 13 bases between the two ends.

This chain links TRBV6-5 with TRBJ1-4; D unresolved. Trimming left V 2 bases short and J 3 bases short, with 10 bases between. The CDR3 is made up of 15 amino acids. CDR1 MNHEY and CDR2 SVGAGI come from the germline V gene. CDR3 DNA: TGTGCCAGCAGTTACCTGGGGTCACCTAATGAAAAACTGTTTTTT. Its translation is CASSYLGSPNEKLFF.

This clonotype is a singleton in its sample. A much bigger clone sits one base away, suggesting this may be a read error. The rearrangement joins TRBV5-1 to TRBJ2-3; D unclear. V was shortened by 1 base and J by 2 bases, with 17 bases between the two germline ends. This CDR3 comprises 17 residues. Germline V gene data show CDR1 as SGHRS and CDR2 as YFSETQ. The CDR3 loop reads CASSLTVPGGDTDTQYF. The CDR3 bases are TGCGCCAGCAGCTTGACAGTCCCGGGTGGGGACACAGATACGCAGTATTTT.